A single sample is the source of the 3 T cell receptor beta chains below, sequenced in a study of T-cell reconstitution after alpha-beta-depleted transplantation in children. The authors prepared the TCRbeta library with unique molecular identifiers. TCRdb passed the PCR reads through MiXCR, listing each CDR3 protein once. The table shows around 700,000 distinct CDR3 sequences, with around 13% occurring only once. This specimen consisted of PBMCs, obtained before TCRalphabeta/CD19-depleted stem cell transplant. The receptors stem from a girl aged 2 to 9 with congenital amegakaryocytic thrombocytopenia, due to receive a stem cell transplant.

The sample holds a few counts of this clonotype. The genes are TRBV5-1 and TRBJ1-5, with TRBD1 matching 7 bases. CDR3 length: 12 amino acids. J lost 2 bases, V lost 7 bases, and 0 bases had no gene match. Germline V gives CDR1 SGHRS, CDR2 YFSETQ. CDR3 residues: CASDRGNQPQHF. The CDR3 region has the DNA TGCGCCAGCGACAGGGGCAATCAGCCCCAGCATTTT.

The chain couples TRBV5-1 to TRBJ2-1; 12 bases match TRBD2. The trim removed 4 bases at V and 8 bases at J, leaving 7 bases unmatched. Per germline, CDR1 SGHRS and CDR2 YFSETQ. This CDR3 is 15 amino acids long. This chain's CDR3 is CASSRGLAGGYEQFF. In DNA form, the CDR3 reads TGCGCCAGCAGCAGGGGACTAGCGGGTGGCTATGAGCAGTTCTTC.

Many counts were recorded for this clonotype. This chain connects TRBV19 to TRBJ1-2; possible D gene TRBD1, 5 bases. This CDR3 comprises 13 residues. Trimming took 3 bases from V and 8 from J, leaving 13 bases between them. CDR1 and CDR2 (germline): LNHDA, SQIVND (reference sequence). CDR3 coding DNA: TGTGCCAGTAGTATTACCTCGGGACCGGGCTACACCTTC. Its translation: CASSITSGPGYTF.